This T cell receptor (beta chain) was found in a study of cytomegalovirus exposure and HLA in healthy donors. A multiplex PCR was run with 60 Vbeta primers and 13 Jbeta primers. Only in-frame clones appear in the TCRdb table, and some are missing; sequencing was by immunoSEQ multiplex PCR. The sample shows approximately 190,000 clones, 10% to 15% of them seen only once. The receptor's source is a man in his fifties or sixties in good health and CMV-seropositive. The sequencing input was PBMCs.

CDR3 DNA sequence: TGTGCCATCAAGGGGACAGGGTGGGCTTTCTTT. It encodes CAIKGTGWAFF. The chain carries TRBV10-3 and TRBJ1-1; 9 nucleotides line up with TRBD1. With 7 bases clipped from V and 11 bases from J, the junction kept 5 bases outside the gene matches. The CDR3 is 11 amino acids. Per germline, CDR1 ENHRY and CDR2 SYGVKD.